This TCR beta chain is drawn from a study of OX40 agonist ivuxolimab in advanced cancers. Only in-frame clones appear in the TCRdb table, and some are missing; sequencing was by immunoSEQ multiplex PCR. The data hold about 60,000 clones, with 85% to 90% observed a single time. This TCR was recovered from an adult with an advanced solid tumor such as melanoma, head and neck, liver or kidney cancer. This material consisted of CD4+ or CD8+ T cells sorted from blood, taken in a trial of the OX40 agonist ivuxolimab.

The CDR3 DNA reads as TGTGCCAGCAGCCGCGCCACAGGGGGCTTCTACGAGCAGTACTTC. Encoded protein: CASSRATGGFYEQYF. The rearrangement uses TRBV5-5 and TRBJ2-7; 9 bases align to TRBD1. J was trimmed by 3 bases and V by 4 bases; bases with no gene match: 8. CDR3 length: 15 residues. The V gene's germline CDR1 is SGHKS and CDR2 YYEKEE (reference sequence). The full variable domain, rest sourced from reference TRBV5-5 and TRBJ2-7, is DAGVTQSPTHLIKTRGQQVTLRCSPISGHKSVSWYQQVLGQGPQFIFQYYEKEERGRGNFPDRFSARQFPNYSSELNVNALLLGDSALYLCASSRATGGFYEQYFGPGTRLTVT.